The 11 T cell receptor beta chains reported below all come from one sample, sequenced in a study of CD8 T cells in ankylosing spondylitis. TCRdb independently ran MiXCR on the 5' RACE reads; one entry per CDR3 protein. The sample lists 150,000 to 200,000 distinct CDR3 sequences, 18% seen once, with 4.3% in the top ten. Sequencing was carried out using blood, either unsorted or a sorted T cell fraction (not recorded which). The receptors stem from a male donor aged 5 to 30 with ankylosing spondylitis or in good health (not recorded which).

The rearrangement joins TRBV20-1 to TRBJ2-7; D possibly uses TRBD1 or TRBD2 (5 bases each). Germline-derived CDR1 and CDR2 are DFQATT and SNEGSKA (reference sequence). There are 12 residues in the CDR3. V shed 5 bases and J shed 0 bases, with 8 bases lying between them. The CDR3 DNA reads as TGCAGTGCTTCCGGGACCTCCTACGAGCAGTACTTC. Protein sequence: CSASGTSYEQYF.

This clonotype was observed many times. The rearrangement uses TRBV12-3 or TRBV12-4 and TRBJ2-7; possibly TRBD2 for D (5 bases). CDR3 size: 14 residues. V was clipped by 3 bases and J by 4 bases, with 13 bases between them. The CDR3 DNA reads TGTGCCAGCAGTTTTAGGGTCACGGGGTACGAGCAGTACTTC. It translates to CASSFRVTGYEQYF.

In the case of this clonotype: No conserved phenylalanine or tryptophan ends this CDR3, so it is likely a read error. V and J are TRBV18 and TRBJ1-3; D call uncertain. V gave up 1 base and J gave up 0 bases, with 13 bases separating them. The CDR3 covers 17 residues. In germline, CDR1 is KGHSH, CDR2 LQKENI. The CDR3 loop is CASSPRSSTSSGNTIYC. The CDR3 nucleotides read TGTGCCAGCTCACCACGGTCGTCGACTAGCTCTGGAAACACCATATATTGT.

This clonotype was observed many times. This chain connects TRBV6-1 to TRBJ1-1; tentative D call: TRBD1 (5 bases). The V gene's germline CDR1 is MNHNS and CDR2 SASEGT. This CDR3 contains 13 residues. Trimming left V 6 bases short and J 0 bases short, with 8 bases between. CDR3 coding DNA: TGTGCCAGCAGGACGACAGTGAACACTGAAGCTTTCTTT. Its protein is CASRTTVNTEAFF.

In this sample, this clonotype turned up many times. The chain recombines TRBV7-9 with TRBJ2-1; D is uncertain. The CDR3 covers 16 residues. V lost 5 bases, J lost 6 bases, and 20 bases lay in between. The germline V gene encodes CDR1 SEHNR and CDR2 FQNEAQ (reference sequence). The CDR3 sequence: CASSMISRLRSNEQFF. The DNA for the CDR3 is TGTGCCAGCAGCATGATCTCTAGATTACGCAGCAATGAGCAGTTCTTC.

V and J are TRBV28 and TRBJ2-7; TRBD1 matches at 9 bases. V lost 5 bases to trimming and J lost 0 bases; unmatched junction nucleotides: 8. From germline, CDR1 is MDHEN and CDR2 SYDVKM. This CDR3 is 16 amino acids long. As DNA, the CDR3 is TGTGCCAGCAGTCCACGACAGGGGGGGAGCTCCTACGAGCAGTACTTC. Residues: CASSPRQGGSSYEQYF. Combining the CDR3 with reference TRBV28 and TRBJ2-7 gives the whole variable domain DVKVTQSSRYLVKRTGEKVFLECVQDMDHENMFWYRQDPGLGLRLIYFSYDVKMKEKGDIPEGYSVSREKKERFSLILESASTNQTSMYLCASSPRQGGSSYEQYFGPGTRLTVT.

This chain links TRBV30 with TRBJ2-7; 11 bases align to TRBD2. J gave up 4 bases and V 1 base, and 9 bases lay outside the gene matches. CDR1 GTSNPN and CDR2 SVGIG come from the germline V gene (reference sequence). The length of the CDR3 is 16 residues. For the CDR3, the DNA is TGTGCCTGGAGTGCAGACCCCGGGACTAGCGGATACGAGCAGTACGTC. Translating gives CAWSADPGTSGYEQYV.

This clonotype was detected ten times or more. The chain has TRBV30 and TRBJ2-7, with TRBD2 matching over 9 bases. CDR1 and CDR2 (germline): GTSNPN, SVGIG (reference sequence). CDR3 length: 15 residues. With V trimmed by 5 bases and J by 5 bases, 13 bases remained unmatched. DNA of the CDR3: TGTGCCTGGGTTCCCAGCGGGCGGGAGGGGAACGAGCAGTACTTC. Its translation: CAWVPSGREGNEQYF.

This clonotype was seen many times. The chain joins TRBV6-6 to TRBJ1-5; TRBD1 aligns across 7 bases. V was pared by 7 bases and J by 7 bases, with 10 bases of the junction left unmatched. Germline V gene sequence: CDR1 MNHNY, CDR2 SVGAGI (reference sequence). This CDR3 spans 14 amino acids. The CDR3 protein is CASKVEGAWQPQHF. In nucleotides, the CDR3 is TGTGCCAGCAAGGTTGAGGGGGCCTGGCAGCCCCAGCATTTT.

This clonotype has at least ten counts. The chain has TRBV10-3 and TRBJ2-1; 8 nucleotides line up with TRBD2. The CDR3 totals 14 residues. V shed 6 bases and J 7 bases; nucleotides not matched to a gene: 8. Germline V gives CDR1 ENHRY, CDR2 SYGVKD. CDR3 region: CAISPGLVGNEQFF. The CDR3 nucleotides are TGTGCCATCAGCCCGGGACTAGTTGGTAATGAGCAGTTCTTC.

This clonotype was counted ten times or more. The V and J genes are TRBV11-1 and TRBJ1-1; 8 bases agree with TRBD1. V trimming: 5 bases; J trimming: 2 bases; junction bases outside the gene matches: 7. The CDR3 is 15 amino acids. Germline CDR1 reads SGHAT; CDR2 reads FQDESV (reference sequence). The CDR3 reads CASSRTTGVNTEAFF. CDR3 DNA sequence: TGTGCCAGCAGCCGGACGACAGGGGTTAACACTGAAGCTTTCTTT.